This note documents a single T cell receptor (beta chain) sequence. The antigen it binds to is not known. No much larger clone exists at a distance of one base, and base qualities are not known. These data originate in a study of cytomegalovirus exposure and HLA in healthy donors listed by TCRdb under 2017. In terms of the full investigation: According to an earlier analysis of around 600 of the donors, some 170 million T cells yielded over 90 million unique TCR beta sequences and less than 300 Gb of sequence data. Approximately 310 gigabases of sequencing data and 78 million or so unique TCR sequences were included in an early release covering about 700 HLA-typed donors. Among the roughly 370 genotyped donors, around 81% belonged to the genetic ancestry cluster associated with self-reported Caucasian donors. The study was designed to test whether signatures of past pathogen exposure could be identified by cataloging public T cell receptors. The study used immunosequencing to profile the T cell repertoires of approximately 640 subjects and linked those repertoires to cytomegalovirus serostatus. Besides the first cohort of about 730 subjects, a separate validation cohort made up of 120 different subjects was used. The study combined high-throughput TCR immunosequencing, statistical association of individual TCRs with disease status, and machine learning to predict cytomegalovirus infection status. A later analysis re-examined previously published TCR beta repertoires from several hundred donors and added high-resolution HLA genotyping to investigate patterns of TCR occurrence. Rather than using new phenotypic data, the later analysis identified candidate immune exposures from TCR beta sequences and from how often those sequences occurred across donors. To decide whether each TCR beta V gene segment behaved as functional or pseudogenic, an earlier analysis of approximately 600 of the donors relied on high-throughput TCR beta sequencing. Alongside the repertoire data, information on donor age, sex, ethnicity and CMV serostatus was compiled. A later genetic analysis took genome-wide SNP genotypes for about three fifths of the 666 donors and used that subset as a discovery cohort. Every discovery cohort repertoire had been produced on one sequencing platform. HLA typing included class I and class II loci at four-digit resolution. Typing coverage varied by locus: about 629-640 donors for A, B, C, DRB1 and DQB1; more than 500 for DQA1; 606 for DPA1; fewer than 480 for DPB1. Four to six DR-DQ haplotypes were handled as single units for association and clustering, since linkage in the cohort was strong. Across some 400 genotyped donors of the cohort, an average of approximately 220,000 unique TCR beta nucleotide sequences per donor were sequenced, and about a sixth of those sequences were non-productive.

The method behind the library was the immunoSEQ multiplex PCR assay. For the multiplex PCR, a mixture combining 60 forward primers for TCR Vbeta segments and 13 reverse primers for TCR Jbeta segments was used. A multiplex PCR assay on genomic DNA amplified the CDR3 region of rearranged TCR beta genes. Amplified TCR beta libraries were sequenced as 87-base-pair reads on the Illumina HiSeq System. Under the source paper's analysis protocol: A later analysis counted some 74 million unique TCR beta chains across the 550 to 700 repertoires, and some 11 million of these chains were shared by at least two donors. A nearest-neighbor algorithm error-corrected the raw reads and collapsed the reads into unique sequences, merging closely related sequences to remove PCR and sequencing errors. V, D and J gene segments were assigned by aligning CDR3 sequences to IMGT reference sequences. For a sequence to be retained, at least a six-nucleotide match to both a V gene segment and a J gene segment was required. A rearrangement counted as productive if the CDR3 had no stop codons and remained in frame with V and J, and every other rearrangement counted as non-productive. Following IMGT convention, CDR3 was defined as the stretch from the second conserved V-encoded cysteine up to the conserved J-encoded phenylalanine. In an earlier analysis of just under 600 of the donors, sequences lacking an unambiguous match to a single V gene segment were excluded. In an earlier analysis of 587 of the donors, V segments were called functional above 56.7% productive rearrangements and were called segregating when the between-donor standard deviation exceeded 5%. A statistical classification framework was built for diagnosing cytomegalovirus status from the catalog of TCR beta chain sequences. A later analysis assigned V and J genes by comparing TCR nucleotide sequences with IMGT/GENE-DB human TR gene sequences. A later analysis assigned CDR3 sequences and most-parsimonious VDJ recombination scenarios with the TCRdist pipeline. A later analysis defined each TCR beta chain by its CDR3 amino acid sequence plus V-gene family, and excluded reads lacking a unique V-gene family. A later analysis removed several hundred highly shared, low-generation-probability nucleotide sequences to deal with suspected cross-contamination and a sequencing artifact. A later analysis calculated a clonal expansion index for each public chain from normalized within-repertoire ranks of inferred template counts. In a later analysis, generation probabilities were computed with a VDJ recombination model fitted to out-of-frame rearrangements, and the resulting probabilities were checked against IGoR. Hypergeometric tests were used in a later analysis to score TCR-TCR, TCR-HLA and TCR-CMV co-occurrence, with a repertoire-size bias correction applied to the TCR pairs. In a later analysis, false discovery rates were estimated by permuting HLA or CMV assignments 20 times. In a later analysis, co-occurring TCRs were grouped with DBSCAN, and TCRdist sequence similarity was added when clustering was performed within HLA-allele-positive subsets. For co-occurrence clustering, repertoires with fewer than 30,000 or more than 120,000 public chains were excluded, along with a handful of repertoires with anomalous nucleotide sharing. As stored in TCRdb, this immuneACCESS dataset retains in-frame rearrangements with V and J assigned. A fraction of the clones does not appear; measured against another copy, unresolved V genes explain less than half of the discrepancy, and the remainder lacks a known reason. The V and J calls and clone size were taken over from that table, and D and trimming were inferred from the DNA. The sample table shows 95,000 to 110,000 clones, and approximately 80% are seen once. 5% to 6.5% of the sample belongs to the ten largest clones.

V is trimmed back by 4 bases and J by 1 base, and the junction contains 3 bases that no gene match accounts for. Inclusive of the bounding cysteine and phenylalanine, the CDR3 is 15 residues long. Only the CDR3 portion is preserved as DNA: 45 bases, with reading frame beginning at the first base. As encoded in the germline V gene, CDR1 is MGHRA while CDR2 is YSYEKL. The study at large found these results: V-gene and J-gene trimming of TCR beta chains was associated with a missense DCLRE1C variant in a later genetic analysis, and the association was replicated in an independent cohort. In a later analysis, TCR association rates were found to vary across HLA loci, with the most associated TCRs seen for DRB1 alleles and the fewest for HLA-C alleles. Because some donors lacked HLA typing at each locus, the association tests relied only on the typed subset. A later analysis reported that several top co-occurrence clusters appeared linked to parvovirus B19, influenza, CMV and Epstein-Barr virus. A further reported finding was that TCR beta sequences accurately predicted the HLA-A and HLA-B alleles for most subjects in the first cohort. Because counts were too low, roughly 16 rarely observed V segments, including chromosome 9 orphons, were excluded from the earlier analysis of 587 of the donors. In an earlier analysis of some 550 of the donors, most TCR beta V segments were observed in productive rearrangements about 87% or about 30% of the time, broadly matching IMGT annotations. According to a later genetic analysis, donors in an Asian-associated ancestry cluster had fewer N-insertions in productive TCRs than the approximately 630-donor mean. Most TCR sequences were observed very rarely across donors, whereas some public TCRs were present in many individuals. Specific HLA alleles were associated with 15,000 to 20,000 TCR beta sequences at a false discovery rate of 0.05 in a later analysis. A total of about 180 TCR beta chains were listed by the study as associated with cytomegalovirus. A later analysis found that HLA-associated TCR beta chains were more clonally expanded and had lower generation probabilities than equally common non-associated chains. Some IMGT-functional V segments, including TRBV6-2 and TRBV6-3, could not be told apart with the 87-base-pair reads, so those segments were excluded. The sequencing pipeline was judged likely to have produced a cluster of highly shared sequence variants as a technical artifact. CMV serostatus was the only immune exposure information available for the cohort. In this cohort, only TCR beta chains were sequenced, and detectable features were limited by the absence of alpha or paired-chain data. In a later analysis, most CMV-associated TCR beta chains were found to appear HLA-restricted, with HLA associations seemingly driven largely by CMV exposure. It was suggested by the authors that the approach could potentially be generalized to other disease states and immunological phenotypes. When HLA alleles, especially DR and DQ, strongly co-occurred, TCR associations were difficult to assign to individual alleles. A few of the identified cytomegalovirus-associated TCR beta chains were confirmed in vitro to be specific for cytomegalovirus antigens. The classifier was reported to diagnose cytomegalovirus status with high specificity and sensitivity in both the original cohort and the validation cohort. Presence/absence analyses assumed roughly uniform sequencing depth across donors, an assumption that may not hold. Correlated functional status among segregating V segments might be attributable to linkage disequilibrium, but an unknown experimental factor could not be ruled out.

The cohort consisted of hundreds of healthy bone marrow donors. Cohort members were all nominally healthy when sampled, although unrecorded immune exposures were likely present. The donor tested CMV seropositive and was one of the 289 seropositive cohort members. Every donor gave a peripheral blood sample, and the peripheral blood mononuclear cells from that sample were used for TCR beta sequencing. Genomic DNA extraction from the blood cell samples was performed with the Qiagen DNeasy Blood Extraction Kit. Material for sequencing was PBMCs. The receptor was isolated from a woman aged 18-29 years in good health and CMV-seropositive. The V gene is TRBV4-1 and the J gene is TRBJ2-5, with TRBD1 matching 10 junction bases. The nucleotides are TGCGCCAGCAGCCCCGGGACAGGGGTCCAAGAGACCCAGTACTTC. It translates to CASSPGTGVQETQYF.